This T cell receptor (beta chain) was captured by sequencing in a study of cytomegalovirus exposure and HLA in healthy donors. Germline values: CDR1 LGHNA, CDR2 YSLEER. The CDR3 loop spans 14 amino acids. Losses at the gene ends were 1 base for V and 5 bases for J; bases not matched to a gene: 2. Here immunoSEQ multiplex PCR was the method, and the copy in TCRdb shows in-frame clones only, minus some. The sample gives 80,000 to 100,000 clones, around 85% of which show up once; roughly 3.9% is in the top ten. The V and J genes are TRBV4-3 and TRBJ2-1, with TRBD1 matching over 7 bases. The sample taken for sequencing was PBMCs. This TCR was sampled from a woman aged 25-40 years in good health and CMV-seronegative. The CDR3 bases are TGCGCCAGCAGCCAAGGGGACAGCCACAATGAGCAGTTCTTC. This encodes CASSQGDSHNEQFF.